The clone carrying this T cell receptor (beta chain) was seen only a few times. The antigen remains undetermined. Each sample came from a Caucasian adult donor living in Nashville, Tennessee. The sample comes from a study of shared clonotypes between healthy human individuals. Study-level findings and limits: Only blood was sampled, and tissue TCR repertoires likely differ from blood ones.

V was pared by 4 bases and J by 6 bases, with 11 bases between. CDR3 length equals 12 residues. Germline CDR1 reads SGHNT; CDR2 reads YYREEE (reference sequence). Profiling relied on immunoSEQ multiplex PCR, and the TCRdb table lists in-frame clones only, not all of them. The data contain more than 450,000 clones, about four fifths of them seen just once; the ten biggest clones take up roughly 13%. Sequenced input: PBMCs. This chain links TRBV5-4 with TRBJ2-7; D ambiguous. The origin of this receptor is a woman in her forties in good health. Some clones in this sample may be carry-over from other donors' samples. The CDR3 DNA sequence: TGTGCCAGCAGCCGTCTGGCTTCCGAGCAGTACTTC. Its translation is CASSRLASEQYF.